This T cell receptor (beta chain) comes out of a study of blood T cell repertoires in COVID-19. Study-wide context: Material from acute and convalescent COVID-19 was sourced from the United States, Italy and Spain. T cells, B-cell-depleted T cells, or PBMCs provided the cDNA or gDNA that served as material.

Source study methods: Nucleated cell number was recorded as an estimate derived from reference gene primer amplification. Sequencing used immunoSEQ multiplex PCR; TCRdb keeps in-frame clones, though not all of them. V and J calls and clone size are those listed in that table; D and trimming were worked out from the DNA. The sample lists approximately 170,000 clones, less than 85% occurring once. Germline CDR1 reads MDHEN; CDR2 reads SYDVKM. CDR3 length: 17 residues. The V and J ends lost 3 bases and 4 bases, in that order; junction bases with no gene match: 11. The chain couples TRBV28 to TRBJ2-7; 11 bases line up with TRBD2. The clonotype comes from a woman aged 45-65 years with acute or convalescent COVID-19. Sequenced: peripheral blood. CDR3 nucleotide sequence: TGTGCCAGCAGTTTCACAGGGACTAGCGGACTAAATTACGAGCAGTACTTC. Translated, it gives CASSFTGTSGLNYEQYF.